This T cell receptor (beta chain) was sequenced for a study of T cells in narcolepsy. Across the whole study: Healthy controls were enrolled alongside patients with narcolepsy type 1 or type 2.

Only in-frame clones appear in the TCRdb table, and some are missing; sequencing was by immunoSEQ multiplex PCR. The sample has approximately 30,000 clones, roughly 80% seen once; the top ten hold more than 1%. This CDR3 spans 17 amino acids. From germline, CDR1 is MNHEY and CDR2 SMNVEV (reference sequence). V lost 3 bases to trimming and J lost 1 base, with 16 bases between them. Study observations and caveats: Healthy controls reportedly lacked the autoreactive clonotypes serially found in patients' blood. Autoreactive HCRT-specific and TRIB2-specific clonotypes were marked in same-patient CSF-versus-blood CD4+ comparisons. No autoreactive T cell clone sequences appeared in some memory CD4+ repertoires.

In the case of this clone: Its cognate antigen is unknown.

The chain uses TRBV27 and TRBJ2-1; D perhaps matches TRBD1 (7 bases). The sequenced sample consisted of memory (CD45RA-) CD4+ T cells from blood. The sequence was obtained from a human donor in good health. The CDR3 protein is CASSFAGGMFSYNEQFF. The CDR3 region has the DNA TGTGCCAGCAGTTTCGCAGGGGGGATGTTTTCCTACAATGAGCAGTTCTTC.